This is a list of T cell receptor beta chains from one sample in a study of T cells in Graves' hyperthyroidism and ophthalmopathy. TCRdb re-called the multiplex PCR reads through MiXCR, storing one row per CDR3 protein. The sample contains about 350,000 distinct CDR3 sequences, 11% to 15% of which appear only once. The sequenced sample consisted of blood. These receptors came from a woman aged 30 to 39 with Graves' hyperthyroidism. Both conserved end residues are part of each CDR3. A D gene is named only where the DNA matches it firmly. Only part of the rows carry a size: once, few, many, or a class if the clone is expanded.

DNA: TGTGCCAGCGGGGTAGGGAGGGATACGCAGTATTTT
CDR3: CASGVGRDTQYF
D: .
J: TRBJ2-3
V: TRBV4-2
size: .

DNA: TGTGCCAGCAGCCCCCCGGGGGAGGGATTTTACATGAACACTGAAGCTTTCTTT
CDR3: CASSPPGEGFYMNTEAFF
D: .
J: TRBJ1-1
V: TRBV12-3/TRBV12-4
size: many

DNA: TGTGCCAGCTCACGACTCGGACAGTACTCGGCCGAAAAACTGTTTTTT
CDR3: CASSRLGQYSAEKLFF
D: .
J: TRBJ1-4
V: TRBV18
size: .

DNA: TGCGCCAGCAGCAGCGAGACCTACGAGCAGTACTTC
CDR3: CASSSETYEQYF
D: .
J: TRBJ2-7
V: TRBV4-1
size: .

DNA: TGTGCCAGCAGTGTGTTAGCGGGAGATGAGCAGTTCTTC
CDR3: CASSVLAGDEQFF
D: TRBD2
J: TRBJ2-1
V: TRBV25-1
size: .

DNA: TGTGCCAGCAGCCTAGTAACTAGCGGGAGGCAAGAGACCCAGTACTTC
CDR3: CASSLVTSGRQETQYF
D: TRBD2
J: TRBJ2-5
V: TRBV3-1
size: .

DNA: TGTGCCAGCAGTGACCCCAGGGGGCGGCGTGGCACCGGGGAGCTGTTTTTT
CDR3: CASSDPRGRRGTGELFF
D: TRBD1
J: TRBJ2-2
V: TRBV25-1
size: few

DNA: TGCAGTGCTAGCCAACAGGGGGTGGGCATTCAGTACTTC
CDR3: CSASQQGVGIQYF
D: TRBD1
J: TRBJ2-4
V: TRBV20-1
size: few

DNA: TGTGCCAGCAGTCCTAGCGGGTGGTCCTACGAGCAGTACTTC
CDR3: CASSPSGWSYEQYF
D: TRBD2
J: TRBJ2-7
V: TRBV6-2/TRBV6-3
size: many

DNA: TGTGCCAGCAGCTCGCCGACTGGCACAGATACGCAGTATTTT
CDR3: CASSSPTGTDTQYF
D: .
J: TRBJ2-3
V: TRBV7-2
size: .

DNA: TGTGCCAGCAGCTCTGCCGGGACAGCACATTTTGAAGCTTTCTTT
CDR3: CASSSAGTAHFEAFF
D: TRBD1
J: TRBJ1-1
V: TRBV5-4
size: once

DNA: TGTGCCAGCAGTCCTACAGCCGACTCTGGAAACACCATATATTTT
CDR3: CASSPTADSGNTIYF
D: .
J: TRBJ1-3
V: TRBV28
size: many

DNA: TGTGCCAGCAGCTTAGAACGCCAATTGGGGCAGTTCTTC
CDR3: CASSLERQLGQFF
D: .
J: TRBJ2-1
V: TRBV11-2
size: many

DNA: TGTGCCAGCAGTTTTCAGCCGGGAACGAGGGAGACCCAGTACTTC
CDR3: CASSFQPGTRETQYF
D: .
J: TRBJ2-5
V: TRBV12-3/TRBV12-4
size: many

DNA: TGTGCCAGCAGTCCGGGACAGGGTTTCTACGAGCAGTACTTC
CDR3: CASSPGQGFYEQYF
D: TRBD1
J: TRBJ2-7
V: TRBV28
size: few

DNA: TGTGCCAGCAGCCTCATCCCAACGCTAGCGACTCACTACGAGCAGTACTTC
CDR3: CASSLIPTLATHYEQYF
D: .
J: TRBJ2-7
V: TRBV6-2/TRBV6-3
size: .

DNA: TGTGCCAGCAGTTTTGATCGGACTAGCGGGGGCCTCTACAATGAGCAGTTCTTC
CDR3: CASSFDRTSGGLYNEQFF
D: TRBD2
J: TRBJ2-1
V: TRBV27
size: few

DNA: TGTGCCACCAGCAGGCACGAATATAGCAATCAGCCCCAGCATTTT
CDR3: CATSRHEYSNQPQHF
D: .
J: TRBJ1-5
V: TRBV15
size: many

DNA: TGTGCCAGCAGTTCCGAGACAAATTGGATTAAGGCCCAGCATTTT
CDR3: CASSSETNWIKAQHF
D: .
J: TRBJ1-5
V: TRBV28
size: few

DNA: TGTGCCACCAGCAGCTTGACGTGGGAGACCCAGTACTTC
CDR3: CATSSLTWETQYF
D: .
J: TRBJ2-5
V: TRBV15
size: few

DNA: TGTGCCAGCAGTAAACGGACAGGGGGGACTGAAGCTTTCTTT
CDR3: CASSKRTGGTEAFF
D: TRBD1
J: TRBJ1-1
V: TRBV25-1
size: many

DNA: TGCAGTGCTAAAAGGGTCGGTGGAGAGACCCAGTACTTC
CDR3: CSAKRVGGETQYF
D: .
J: TRBJ2-5
V: TRBV20-1
size: few

DNA: TGTGCCAGCAGCCCAACGGACGCAGGGGGGACTGAAGCTTTCTTT
CDR3: CASSPTDAGGTEAFF
D: TRBD1
J: TRBJ1-1
V: TRBV12-3/TRBV12-4
size: .

DNA: TGTGCCAGCAGTGGACTAGCGGGAAACCAAGAGACCCAGTACTTC
CDR3: CASSGLAGNQETQYF
D: TRBD2
J: TRBJ2-5
V: TRBV6-1
size: many

DNA: TGTGCCGTCAGGGACAGACTAGCGGGAGGCCCTGATTCGCAGTATTTT
CDR3: CAVRDRLAGGPDSQYF
D: TRBD2
J: TRBJ2-3
V: TRBV10-3
size: many

DNA: TGTGCCTGGAGTGTACCGAGGTCTCGGGAGGGCCGAAATAACCTGTTTTTT
CDR3: CAWSVPRSREGRNNLFF
D: TRBD2
J: TRBJ2-2
V: TRBV30
size: .

DNA: TGTGCCAGCAGCTCCGAGGGGAACACTGAAGCTTTCTTT
CDR3: CASSSEGNTEAFF
D: .
J: TRBJ1-1
V: TRBV12-3/TRBV12-4
size: many

DNA: TGTGCCAGCAGTGTTACTATCCAGCCAACCACTGAAGCTTTCTTT
CDR3: CASSVTIQPTTEAFF
D: .
J: TRBJ1-1
V: TRBV2
size: many

DNA: TGTGCCAGCAGCGGCCAGAAAAGTCCCTACGAGCAGTACTTC
CDR3: CASSGQKSPYEQYF
D: .
J: TRBJ2-7
V: TRBV7-9
size: many

DNA: TGCAGTGTCCGGACAGGATGGGAGACCCAGTACTTC
CDR3: CSVRTGWETQYF
D: TRBD1
J: TRBJ2-5
V: TRBV20-1
size: many

DNA: TGTGCCAGCAGTGAATTCCGTGGAGGGGAGGCGGGAGGAGTCAAAAACATTCAGTACTTC
CDR3: CASSEFRGGEAGGVKNIQYF
D: TRBD2
J: TRBJ2-4
V: TRBV25-1
size: .

DNA: TGTGCCAGCAGTGACGGACTAGCGGCTAACCTACTGGAGCAGTACTTC
CDR3: CASSDGLAANLLEQYF
D: TRBD2
J: TRBJ2-7
V: TRBV12-3/TRBV12-4
size: .

DNA: TGTGCCTGGAGCTCCCGCTATGGCTACACCTTC
CDR3: CAWSSRYGYTF
D: .
J: TRBJ1-2
V: TRBV30
size: few

DNA: TGCAGTGCTAGATCCGGACTAGCGGGAGGAGGCGAGCAGTTCTTC
CDR3: CSARSGLAGGGEQFF
D: TRBD2
J: TRBJ2-1
V: TRBV20-1
size: many

DNA: TGTGCCAGCAGTAGCGGGCAGGGGAGGAGCACCGGGGAGCTGTTTTTT
CDR3: CASSSGQGRSTGELFF
D: .
J: TRBJ2-2
V: TRBV6-2/TRBV6-3
size: .

DNA: TGTGCCACCCATGGTAGCGGGAGTGACATTCAGTACTTC
CDR3: CATHGSGSDIQYF
D: TRBD2
J: TRBJ2-4
V: TRBV2
size: many

DNA: TGTGCCAGCAGCCCAGATCCCAGCTCTGGAAACACCATATATTTT
CDR3: CASSPDPSSGNTIYF
D: .
J: TRBJ1-3
V: TRBV14
size: few

DNA: TGTGCCAGCAGTGGTGACAGAGGAAATGAGCAGTTCTTC
CDR3: CASSGDRGNEQFF
D: .
J: TRBJ2-1
V: TRBV6-1
size: .

DNA: TGTGCCACCAGCAGTATCTGGGACCGGATCACTGAAGCTTTCTTT
CDR3: CATSSIWDRITEAFF
D: .
J: TRBJ1-1
V: TRBV15
size: few

DNA: TGCGCCAGCAGCCAAGATGGGGATTCTTACAATGAGCAGTTCTTC
CDR3: CASSQDGDSYNEQFF
D: .
J: TRBJ2-1
V: TRBV4-3
size: few

DNA: TGCAGTGCTCCTCCCGCGGGAGGACGTTACAATGAGCAGTTCTTC
CDR3: CSAPPAGGRYNEQFF
D: TRBD2
J: TRBJ2-1
V: TRBV20-1
size: many

DNA: TGTGCCACCAGTGATTTGGCTGGGCAGTTCTTC
CDR3: CATSDLAGQFF
D: .
J: TRBJ2-1
V: TRBV24-1
size: few

DNA: TGTGCCAGCAGCCAGAATAGCGCCAGGGGCAATGAGCAGTTCTTC
CDR3: CASSQNSARGNEQFF
D: .
J: TRBJ2-1
V: TRBV7-8
size: few

DNA: TGTGCCAGCTCACCCGTTGTGCGAGGGCAAGAGACCCAGTACTTC
CDR3: CASSPVVRGQETQYF
D: .
J: TRBJ2-5
V: TRBV18
size: few

DNA: TGTGCCAGCAGCCCCGGACTAGCGGGAGACATAGAGACCCAGTACTTC
CDR3: CASSPGLAGDIETQYF
D: TRBD2
J: TRBJ2-5
V: TRBV11-2
size: many

DNA: TGTGCCAGCAGTGACCCCCGGGGGAGAGGTAGCACAGATACGCAGTATTTT
CDR3: CASSDPRGRGSTDTQYF
D: .
J: TRBJ2-3
V: TRBV6-1
size: .

DNA: TGCGCCAGCAGCCGTACGGGGGAGCTGTTTTTT
CDR3: CASSRTGELFF
D: .
J: TRBJ2-2
V: TRBV5-1
size: many

DNA: TGTGCCAGCAGCTTCGGGACCGGGGATGAAAAACTGTTTTTT
CDR3: CASSFGTGDEKLFF
D: .
J: TRBJ1-4
V: TRBV11-2
size: many

DNA: TGTGCCAGCAGCCAAGAAGGTCTACGAGGCGAGCAGTACTTC
CDR3: CASSQEGLRGEQYF
D: .
J: TRBJ2-7
V: TRBV3-1
size: few

DNA: TGTGCCTGGAGTGTGAGGACATTTGGAACAGATACGCAGTATTTT
CDR3: CAWSVRTFGTDTQYF
D: .
J: TRBJ2-3
V: TRBV30
size: .

DNA: TGCAGCGTGGGACTAGCGGGAGTTGGACAAGAGACCCAGTACTTC
CDR3: CSVGLAGVGQETQYF
D: TRBD2
J: TRBJ2-5
V: TRBV29-1
size: .

DNA: TGCAGTGCTAGAGGACAGACTGAAGCTTTCTTT
CDR3: CSARGQTEAFF
D: .
J: TRBJ1-1
V: TRBV20-1
size: few

DNA: TGTGCCAGCAGCTTTACCGGACAGGAGGAAGAGACCCAGTACTTC
CDR3: CASSFTGQEEETQYF
D: TRBD1
J: TRBJ2-5
V: TRBV5-6
size: many

DNA: TGTGCCAGCAGTTTAGCGTCCCAAACCGGGGCCAACGTCCTGACTTTC
CDR3: CASSLASQTGANVLTF
D: .
J: TRBJ2-6
V: TRBV28
size: .

DNA: TGTGCCAGCAGCTCACAGGGGCTCCGGGACACGACCTCTGGGGCCAACGTCCTGACTTTC
CDR3: CASSSQGLRDTTSGANVLTF
D: TRBD1
J: TRBJ2-6
V: TRBV7-9
size: .

DNA: TGCAGTAGATCGACAGGGAGCAATCAGCCCCAGCATTTT
CDR3: CSRSTGSNQPQHF
D: TRBD1
J: TRBJ1-5
V: TRBV20-1
size: .

DNA: TGTGCCAGCAGTGGGATCCCTATAGGAAACACCATATATTTT
CDR3: CASSGIPIGNTIYF
D: .
J: TRBJ1-3
V: TRBV11-2
size: many

DNA: TGTGCCAGCAGTTTCGAAGCGGGAGGATTGAGGTCCTACGAGCAGTACTTC
CDR3: CASSFEAGGLRSYEQYF
D: TRBD2
J: TRBJ2-7
V: TRBV28
size: many

DNA: TGCGCCAGCAGCTTGGGGGAGGGCCGAATGACCGGGGAGCTGTTTTTT
CDR3: CASSLGEGRMTGELFF
D: TRBD2
J: TRBJ2-2
V: TRBV5-1
size: many

DNA: TGTGCCAGCAGGTCACGACCCGGGACAGGGGCATACTCACCCCTCCACTTT
CDR3: CASRSRPGTGAYSPLHF
D: TRBD1
J: TRBJ1-6
V: TRBV3-1
size: .